The clone carrying this T cell receptor beta chain was detected a few times. Its antigen remains unknown. TCRdb fed the multiplex PCR reads into MiXCR, producing one record per CDR3 protein. The data show approximately 89,000 distinct CDR3 sequences, around 28% seen once. Samples came from axillary lymph nodes draining the breast cancer. Trimming cost V 7 bases and J 0 bases, with 16 bases left between them. CDR3 length: 16 residues. The V gene's germline CDR1 is MNHNS and CDR2 SASEGT. The data belong to a study of breast tumors, draining lymph nodes, adjacent tissues. Study-wide results and caveats: Data only fit, rather than demonstrated, lymph node origin of most tumor T cells. Luminal-like breast cancer showed significantly greater tumor-nontumor repertoire similarity than basal-like breast cancer did. The data were judged consistent with most tumor T cells coming from lymph node and expanding in tumor. Tumor repertoires ranked between lymph nodes and nontumor tissue in diversity, with V and J gene preferences.

The sequence derives from a female donor with breast cancer. Some clones in this sample may be carry-over from other donors' samples. The V and J genes are TRBV6-1 and TRBJ2-1; a possible D gene is TRBD2 (6 bases). Sample: axillary lymph node tissue. The DNA for the CDR3 is TGTGCCAGCATGAGACTAGGCCTCAGCTCCTACAATGAGCAGTTCTTC. It specifies CASMRLGLSSYNEQFF.